These 4 T cell receptor beta chains originate from one sample sequenced in a study of response to subunit inactivated influenza vaccine. TCRdb passed the RT-PCR reads through MiXCR, listing each CDR3 protein once. The sample has 500,000 to 700,000 distinct CDR3 sequences, approximately 20% seen once; the top ten hold approximately 2.9%. The same data also contributed to another study, on T cells expressing NK-cell markers. That report notes: Making the TCR beta cDNA relied on 5'RACE template switching with UMIs.

Sample: CD4+ T cells sorted from PBMCs, taken 12 days after vaccination. These receptor sequences come from a man aged 45 to 65 who received an inactivated influenza vaccine.

This clonotype showed up just a few times. The chain carries TRBV7-2 and TRBJ2-1; 11 bases align to TRBD2. The CDR3 sequence is 17 residues long. Germline CDR1 SGHTA, CDR2 FQGNSA. Unmatched junction bases numbered 6, after V lost 1 base and J lost 4 bases. The CDR3 DNA reads TGTGCCAGCAGCTTAGTTGCACTAGCGGGGGCTTACAATGAGCAGTTCTTC. It encodes CASSLVALAGAYNEQFF.

The J gene is TRBJ2-1, the V gene TRBV12-3 or TRBV12-4; a possible D gene is TRBD1 (6 bases). The CDR3 length is 14 residues. V was trimmed by 10 bases and J by 1 base, leaving 14 bases between them. The CDR3 DNA reads TGTGCCACCAGAAGGGACACGTCCTACAATGAGCAGTTCTTC. Amino acids: CATRRDTSYNEQFF.

V gene TRBV7-6 combines with J gene TRBJ2-1, with 7 bases that match TRBD2. V shed 5 bases, J shed 4 bases, and the junction held 5 bases outside the gene matches. The CDR3 has 14 amino acids. Germline values: CDR1 SGHVS, CDR2 FNYEAQ. The CDR3 bases are TGTGCCAGCAGCCCCCGTAGCGGGTACAATGAGCAGTTCTTC. Protein sequence: CASSPRSGYNEQFF.

This chain uses TRBV9 with TRBJ2-5; 8 bases are a match to TRBD1. CDR1 is SGDLS, CDR2 YYNGEE, per germline. The junction had 6 bases not matched to a gene; V was cut back by 1 base and J by 4 bases. The CDR3 is 15 amino acids. CDR3 residues: CASSVTDRGAETQYF. In DNA, the CDR3 is TGTGCCAGCAGCGTAACAGACAGGGGCGCAGAGACCCAGTACTTC.